Below are 21 T cell receptor beta chains sequenced from a single sample in a study of blood T cell repertoires in COVID-19. Assay used: immunoSEQ multiplex PCR; TCRdb lists only in-frame clones, some missing. Of roughly 100,000 clones in the sample, 85% to 95% were seen once. Sequencing used peripheral blood. Receptors were obtained from a man aged 50 to 60 with active COVID-19.

J is TRBJ2-3 and V is TRBV11-3, with TRBD1 as a possible D gene (7 bases). With 2 bases removed from V and 6 bases from J, the gap between germline ends came to 9 bases. The CDR3 loop spans 13 amino acids. Germline V lookup: CDR1 SGHNT, CDR2 YENEEA. For the CDR3, the DNA is TGTGCCAGCAGCTTATCAGGGGGGGATACGCAGTATTTT. Protein sequence: CASSLSGGDTQYF.

This sequence joins TRBV6-5 and TRBJ2-5, with D maybe TRBD1 (6 bases). Germline CDR1 MNHEY, CDR2 SVGAGI. The V end lost 0 bases, the J end lost 5 bases, and 10 bases lay between the germline ends. The CDR3 has 14 residues. The CDR3: CASSYSHREETQYF. In nucleotides, the CDR3 is TGTGCCAGCAGTTACTCTCACAGGGAGGAGACCCAGTACTTC.

The chain couples TRBV10-3 to TRBJ2-2; a weak D match, TRBD1 (7 bases). The germline gives CDR1 ENHRY, CDR2 SYGVKD. CDR3 length equals 15 residues. Trimming shortened V by 4 bases and J by 0 bases, and 9 bases separated the two germline ends. CDR3 DNA sequence: TGTGCCATCAGTGCAGGGGGGACGAACACCGGGGAGCTGTTTTTT. It encodes CAISAGGTNTGELFF.

V and J are TRBV3-1 (or the pseudogene TRBV3-2) and TRBJ2-3; TRBD2 is a possible D gene (6 bases). The CDR3 is 16 amino acids. Trimming left V 5 bases short and J 2 bases short, with 17 bases between. Germline CDR1 is LGHDT and CDR2 is YNNKEL (reference sequence). The CDR3 sequence is CASSSSHRRDTDTQYF. CDR3 coding DNA: TGTGCCAGCAGCTCTTCGCACAGGCGGGACACAGATACGCAGTATTTT.

This clone was seen a single time. The chain uses TRBV27 and TRBJ1-1, with D uncertain. V dropped 5 bases and J dropped 8 bases, with 15 bases sitting between them. In germline, CDR1 is MNHEY, CDR2 SMNVEV (reference sequence). This CDR3 spans 13 amino acids. Here the CDR3 DNA reads TGTGCCAGCAGTCAAACAGCTTACTCCGAAGCTTTCTTT. It encodes CASSQTAYSEAFF.

This clone has just one count. The chain is built from TRBV5-8 and TRBJ2-1, with 10 bases identical to TRBD2. From germline, CDR1 is SGHTS and CDR2 YDEGEE. V trimming: 0 bases; J trimming: 11 bases; junction bases outside the gene matches: 8. This CDR3 comprises 15 residues. In nucleotides, the CDR3 is TGTGCCAGCAGCTTGGAGACTAGCGGGCCTATACAGCAGTTCTTC. Its translation is CASSLETSGPIQQFF.

This chain joins TRBV5-6 and TRBJ2-7; tentatively, D is TRBD2 (6 bases). V lost 2 bases, J lost 0 bases, and 12 bases lay in between. In germline, CDR1 is SGHDT, CDR2 YYEEEE. This CDR3 is built from 15 residues. CDR3 DNA sequence: TGTGCCAGCAGCTTACCCGGGACTTACTCCTACGAGCAGTACTTC. The encoded protein is CASSLPGTYSYEQYF.

The CDR3 DNA reads as TGTGCCAGCAGCCCCCGGGCGGGAGAAGGTACAGATACGCAGTATTTT. As protein: CASSPRAGEGTDTQYF. The chain employs TRBV9 and TRBJ2-3; TRBD2 agrees at 7 bases. The CDR3 contains 16 residues. J was trimmed by 3 bases and V by 4 bases; bases with no gene match: 11. Germline loops: CDR1 SGDLS, CDR2 YYNGEE.

The chain combines TRBV7-3 with TRBJ2-6, with D possibly TRBD2 on 5 matching bases. This CDR3 has 17 amino acids. Trimming took off 3 bases at V and 0 bases at J, with 12 bases between the two ends. Per the germline V gene, CDR1 is SGHTA and CDR2 is FQGTGA. The CDR3 sequence is CASSLLASFSGANVLTF. CDR3 coding DNA: TGTGCCAGCAGCTTGCTAGCCTCTTTCTCTGGGGCCAACGTCCTGACTTTC.

V gene TRBV6-1 combines with J gene TRBJ1-5, with D unclear. The germline V gene encodes CDR1 MNHNS and CDR2 SASEGT. This CDR3 is built from 16 residues. V was clipped by 0 bases and J by 3 bases, with 12 bases between them. For the CDR3, the DNA is TGTGCCAGCAGTGAAGCGTCGATCAACACCAATCAGCCCCAGCATTTT. Encoded protein: CASSEASINTNQPQHF.

The chain couples TRBV6-1 to TRBJ2-1; the D is unclear. Trimming took 2 bases from V and 5 from J, leaving 7 bases between them. Germline CDR1 MNHNS, CDR2 SASEGT. The CDR3 loop spans 13 amino acids. The DNA of the CDR3 is TGTGCCAGCAGTGAATATTCCCACAATGAGCAGTTCTTC. Amino acids: CASSEYSHNEQFF.

The chain employs TRBV30 and TRBJ2-7, with D unresolved. CDR3 length equals 12 residues. The germline V gene encodes CDR1 GTSNPN and CDR2 SVGIG (reference sequence). The V end was cut by 3 bases, the J end by 2 bases, with 8 bases between. CDR3 bases: TGTGCCTGGAGGGTCACACCCTACGAGCAGTACTTC. Translating it yields CAWRVTPYEQYF.

V gene TRBV6-5 combines with J gene TRBJ2-3, with TRBD2 as a possible D gene (6 bases). The V and J ends lost 7 bases and 2 bases respectively, with 13 bases between them. Germline V gene lookup returns CDR1 MNHEY and CDR2 SVGAGI. The CDR3 sequence is 14 residues long. The CDR3 DNA follows: TGTGCCAGCAACCCTGGGGGGATCACAGATACGCAGTATTTT. Residues: CASNPGGITDTQYF.

The gene calls are TRBV19 and TRBJ1-2; possibly TRBD1 for D (5 bases). Deletions cut 6 bases from V and 4 bases from J, with 15 bases between. This CDR3 is 14 amino acids long. CDR1 is LNHDA, CDR2 SQIVND, per germline (reference sequence). The CDR3 is CASRSWLQGYGYTF. In DNA, the CDR3 is TGTGCCAGTAGGTCCTGGCTCCAGGGCTATGGCTACACCTTC. The variable domain in full, with the rest retrieved from reference TRBV19 and TRBJ1-2, is DGGITQSPKYLFRKEGQNVTLSCEQNLNHDAMYWYRQDPGQGLRLIYYSQIVNDFQKGDIAEGYSVSREKKESFPLTVTSAQKNPTAFYLCASRSWLQGYGYTFGSGTRLTVV.

The V call is TRBV14, the J call TRBJ1-5, with TRBD1 as a possible D gene (6 bases). Per the germline V gene, CDR1 is SGHDN and CDR2 is FVKESK. V was pared by 2 bases and J by 3 bases, with 8 bases between. The CDR3 is 14 amino acids. CDR3 sequence reads: CASSQNRVNQPQHF. As DNA, the CDR3 is TGTGCCAGCAGCCAAAACAGGGTCAATCAGCCCCAGCATTTT. Full variable domain (remainder filled in from reference TRBV14 and TRBJ1-5): EAGVTQFPSHSVIEKGQTVTLRCDPISGHDNLYWYRRVMGKEIKFLLHFVKESKQDESGMPNNRFLAERTGGTYSTLKVQPAELEDSGVYFCASSQNRVNQPQHFGDGTRLSIL.

This clone was picked up a small number of times. The chain uses TRBV7-9 and TRBJ1-2; perhaps TRBD1 as D (5 bases). The CDR3 loop spans 13 amino acids. Germline lookup yields CDR1 SEHNR and CDR2 FQNEAQ (reference sequence). Trimming left V 4 bases short and J 8 bases short, with 14 bases between. CDR3 nucleotide sequence: TGTGCCAGCAGCTCCCGGGACGGAGGGGGCTACACCTTC. This gives the protein CASSSRDGGGYTF.

V gene TRBV19 combines with J gene TRBJ2-2, with D unresolved. Germline lookup yields CDR1 LNHDA and CDR2 SQIVND (reference sequence). The V end lost 3 bases, the J end lost 2 bases, and 7 bases lay between the germline ends. The CDR3 length is 14 residues. This chain's CDR3 is CASSMQVNTGELFF. CDR3 bases: TGTGCCAGTAGTATGCAGGTTAACACCGGGGAGCTGTTTTTT.

The V and J genes are TRBV12-3 or TRBV12-4 and TRBJ1-2; D unclear. Trimming took 5 bases from V and 7 from J, leaving 11 bases between them. CDR3 length: 12 residues. CDR3 DNA sequence: TGTGCCAGCAGTCTTAGAAGTTTTGGCTACACCTTC. Its translation is CASSLRSFGYTF.

The rearrangement uses TRBV7-2 and TRBJ2-2, with TRBD2 matching 8 bases. Germline V gives CDR1 SGHTA, CDR2 FQGNSA. The CDR3 is 15 amino acids. Trimming cost V 2 bases and J 6 bases; bases outside gene matches: 5. The CDR3 DNA is TGTGCCAGCAGCTTATGGCGGGAGGTCTCCGGGGAGCTGTTTTTT. This encodes CASSLWREVSGELFF. Full variable domain (remainder filled in from reference TRBV7-2 and TRBJ2-2): GAGVSQSPSNKVTEKGKDVELRCDPISGHTALYWYRQSLGQGLEFLIYFQGNSAPDKSGLPSDRFSAERTGGSVSTLTIQRTQQEDSAVYLCASSLWREVSGELFFGEGSRLTVL.

The rearrangement links TRBV12-3 or TRBV12-4 to TRBJ2-1; the match to TRBD1 covers 8 bases. After removal of 10 bases from V and 8 bases from J, the junction contained 7 bases not matched to a gene. This CDR3 comprises 12 residues. Written as DNA, the CDR3 is TGTGCCACTGGACAGGGTGGCGATGAGCAGTTCTTC. Protein: CATGQGGDEQFF.

This clone appeared once. The chain is built from TRBV19 and TRBJ2-7; D is possibly TRBD1 (6 bases). The CDR3 spans 13 residues. The germline V and J ends were trimmed by 4 bases and 1 base, with 8 bases remaining between them. Germline V gene data show CDR1 as LNHDA and CDR2 as SQIVND (reference sequence). CDR3 amino acids: CASSRGQSYEQYF. CDR3 DNA: TGTGCCAGTAGTAGGGGACAATCCTACGAGCAGTACTTC.